This TCR beta chain was identified in a study of T cell changes during pregnancy in multiple sclerosis. Only in-frame clones appear in the TCRdb table, and some are missing; sequencing was by immunoSEQ multiplex PCR. The sample lists about 17,000 clones; 80% to 90% were seen once. Between the trimmed V and J ends, which lost 2 bases and 5 bases, there was a span of 12 bases. The length of the CDR3 is 14 residues. Germline V lookup: CDR1 SEHNR, CDR2 FQNEAQ (reference sequence). This sequence was found in a female donor in good health, enrolled as a control in a pregnancy study. J is TRBJ1-1 and V is TRBV7-9, with D tentatively TRBD1 (6 bases). The sequenced sample was CD8+ T cells from peripheral blood mononuclear cells, obtained in the second trimester of pregnancy. CDR3 region: CASSLRGGQTEAFF. The CDR3 region has the DNA TGTGCCAGCAGCTTAAGAGGGGGTCAAACTGAAGCTTTCTTT.